The rows below give T cell receptor beta chains drawn from one sample of a study of cytomegalovirus exposure and HLA in healthy donors. Measured with immunoSEQ multiplex PCR; TCRdb has only the in-frame clones, and not every one. The table lists about 180,000 clones, 65% to 75% of them singletons. Material for sequencing was PBMCs. These receptors were taken from a human donor in good health. The CDR3 runs from the conserved cysteine through the conserved F or W. The D gene is left open where the match is weak. Expanded clones get a size class; other rows say once, few or many, or leave the size out.

abundance	d_gene	j_gene	v_gene	CDR3nt	CDR3aa
-	-	TRBJ2-7	TRBV18	TGTGCCAGCTCACCACTGACAGCTGGTGGCTACGAGCAGTACTTC	CASSPLTAGGYEQYF
-	-	TRBJ1-1	TRBV19	TGTGCCAGTAGGAGGGTTTTTTCGGATAACACTGAAGCTTTCTTT	CASRRVFSDNTEAFF
-	-	TRBJ1-6	TRBV9	TGTGCCAGCAGCGCCCCCCCGGGGGGGAGGAATTCACCCCTCCACTTT	CASSAPPGGRNSPLHF
-	-	TRBJ1-3	TRBV5-1	TGCGCCAGCAGCTTGGAGGGGGGGCCTATCTCTGGAAACACCATATATTTT	CASSLEGGPISGNTIYF
few	-	TRBJ1-1	TRBV28	TGTGCCAGCAGCCCCCCCAGGGATCGCGAAGCTTTCTTT	CASSPPRDREAFF
-	-	TRBJ1-1	TRBV19	TGTGCCAGTAGTACTCAGGCCATAGGAACTGAAGCTTTCTTT	CASSTQAIGTEAFF
-	-	TRBJ2-2	TRBV29-1	TGCAGCGCGTCCGGGACACAGAGCACCGGGGAGCTGTTTTTT	CSASGTQSTGELFF
-	TRBD2	TRBJ2-1	TRBV5-1	TGCGCCAGCAGCACAGGACTAGCGGGGGAGCAGTTCTTC	CASSTGLAGEQFF
-	-	TRBJ2-5	TRBV21-1	TGTGCCAGCAGCAAGAGGGGAGGGAAGACCCAGTACTTC	CASSKRGGKTQYF
-	TRBD2	TRBJ2-1	TRBV9	TGTGCCAGCGGGGTGGCTAGCGGATACAATGAGCAGTTCTTC	CASGVASGYNEQFF
few	-	TRBJ2-7	TRBV30	TGTGCCTGGAGTGGGGCAGGGTATTGGGAGCAGTACTTC	CAWSGAGYWEQYF
-	-	TRBJ1-5	TRBV2	TGTGCCAGCAGGTCCAGGGTGCGCAATCAGCCCCAGCATTTT	CASRSRVRNQPQHF
-	TRBD2	TRBJ2-7	TRBV27	TGTGCCAGCAGTATCGGGGGGTACTACGAGCAGTACTTC	CASSIGGYYEQYF
-	TRBD2	TRBJ2-5	TRBV6-6	TGTGCCACCCAGTTACGGGGGGGGAAAGAGACCCAGTACTTC	CATQLRGGKETQYF
-	-	TRBJ1-2	TRBV2	TGTGCCAGCAGTCCCGACAGTGGGCGGGGCGGCTACCCCTTC	CASSPDSGRGGYPF
-	-	TRBJ2-7	TRBV7-8	TGTGCCAGCAGCCCCAGGGGTGGCAATGGGGGGGAAAAGTACTTC	CASSPRGGNGGEKYF
-	-	TRBJ1-5	TRBV10-3	TGTGCCATCAGTGGTACAGGGACCAATCAGCCCCAGCATTTT	CAISGTGTNQPQHF
-	TRBD1	TRBJ2-7	TRBV5-5	TGTGCCAGCAGCTTGGGGACAGGCTCCCTCTCCTACGAGCAGTACTTC	CASSLGTGSLSYEQYF
few	-	TRBJ1-1	TRBV7-2	TGTGCCAGCAGCCCTGAGGCGGGTCGGGGGGCTTTCTTT	CASSPEAGRGAFF
few	-	TRBJ1-3	TRBV4-1	TGCGCCAGCAGCCAAGCCCCGGAGGGATTCGCTGGAAACACCATATATTTT	CASSQAPEGFAGNTIYF
-	TRBD2	TRBJ2-1	TRBV15	TGTGCCACCACGCTATTCGGGGGGATCAATGAGCAGTTCTTC	CATTLFGGINEQFF
-	-	TRBJ2-1	TRBV21-1	TGTGCCAGCAGCAAAGGAACTAGCGGGGGGCCAACCAACTACAATGAGCAGTTCTTC	CASSKGTSGGPTNYNEQFF
-	-	TRBJ2-1	TRBV7-3	TGTGCCAGCAGCCTGAACAGGGTTTCGTCCTACAATGAGCAGTTCTTC	CASSLNRVSSYNEQFF
-	-	TRBJ1-2	TRBV5-1	TGCGCCAGCAGTCCTACCCCGGCACAGCGGGGCTACACCTTC	CASSPTPAQRGYTF
-	-	TRBJ2-5	TRBV5-1	TGCGCCAGCAGCTTGGGACCCCTGGAAACGGGGACCCAGTACTTC	CASSLGPLETGTQYF
-	-	TRBJ1-6	TRBV18	TGTGCCAGCTCACCCGAGGGCCCGCGGGATTCACCCCTCCACTTT	CASSPEGPRDSPLHF
few	TRBD1	TRBJ1-6	TRBV25-1	TGTGCCAGCAGTGAAGGCGAGGGGGCTCGTAATTCACCCCTCCACTTT	CASSEGEGARNSPLHF
-	TRBD1	TRBJ1-3	TRBV4-2	TGTGCCAGCAGCCAAGTGGGACAGAGCTCTGGAAACACCATATATTTT	CASSQVGQSSGNTIYF
-	-	TRBJ2-7	TRBV5-1	TGCGCCAGCAGCTTCGGGTTCTACGAGCAGTACTTC	CASSFGFYEQYF
-	-	TRBJ1-5	TRBV21-1	TGTGCCAGCAGCAAAAGTGGTATTGGCCCCCAGCATTTT	CASSKSGIGPQHF
-	TRBD1	TRBJ1-6	TRBV6-5	TGTGCCAGCAGATACCGGGACAGCCGTCCTTCACCCCTCCACTTT	CASRYRDSRPSPLHF
-	TRBD1	TRBJ2-7	TRBV6-1	TGTGCCAGCACCGGGACAGCCTACGAGCAGTACTTC	CASTGTAYEQYF
-	TRBD1	TRBJ2-7	TRBV5-1	TGCGCCAGCAGCTTACAATCGGGACAGCGCGACGAGCAGTACTTC	CASSLQSGQRDEQYF
-	-	TRBJ2-5	TRBV18	TGTGCCAGCTCACCAATAAGGAGCACAGAGACCCAGTACTTC	CASSPIRSTETQYF
-	TRBD1	TRBJ1-6	TRBV11-1	TGTGCCAGCAGCCGGGACAGGGGGCCCTCACCCCTCCACTTT	CASSRDRGPSPLHF
-	-	TRBJ1-1	TRBV30	TGTGCCTGGACAAAGAACACTGAAGCTTTCTTT	CAWTKNTEAFF
once	-	TRBJ1-2	TRBV6-5	TGTGCCAGCAGTTACTCGTTTGGGGGGGATGGCTACACCTTC	CASSYSFGGDGYTF
-	TRBD1	TRBJ1-5	TRBV19	TGTGCCAGTAGTTCGACAGGGGCATATCAGCCCCAGCATTTT	CASSSTGAYQPQHF
-	-	TRBJ2-3	TRBV19	TGTGCCAGCTCCGCGTCGGTGGATACGCAGTATTTT	CASSASVDTQYF
-	TRBD1	TRBJ1-3	TRBV4-1	TGCGCCAGCAGCCAAGAAGGACAGGCAAACTCTGGAAACACCATATATTTT	CASSQEGQANSGNTIYF
-	-	TRBJ1-4	TRBV2	TGTGCCAGCAGTGAATTAAGAGCGGGTGAAAAACTGTTTTTT	CASSELRAGEKLFF
-	-	TRBJ2-2	TRBV6-4	TGTGCCAGCAGTGAACAGCCCGACACCGGGGAGCTGTTTTTT	CASSEQPDTGELFF
-	TRBD1	TRBJ1-5	TRBV6-5	TGTGCCAGCGGGCAGACAGGGCATGGCAATCAGCCCCAGCATTTT	CASGQTGHGNQPQHF
-	-	TRBJ1-1	TRBV6-1	TGTGCCAGCAGCCGAACAGGGCCGAACACTGAAGCTTTCTTT	CASSRTGPNTEAFF
-	TRBD1	TRBJ1-6	TRBV6-5	TGTGCCAGCAGTTGGGGACAGGGGGCCTATAATTCACCCCTCCACTTT	CASSWGQGAYNSPLHF
-	TRBD2	TRBJ2-1	TRBV4-1	TGCGCCAGCAGCCAAGGACTAGCGGTGAGGAATGAGCAGTTCTTC	CASSQGLAVRNEQFF
-	-	TRBJ1-2	TRBV14	TGTGCCAGCAGCCCGGACAAAATCTATGGCTACACCTTC	CASSPDKIYGYTF